This TCR beta chain was found in a study of PD-L1 blockade in urothelial cancer. Profiled with immunoSEQ multiplex PCR; TCRdb holds only in-frame clones, not every one. Here the sample spans tens of thousands of clones, around 90% being singletons. Germline loops: CDR1 SGHRS, CDR2 YFSETQ. Trimming at V came to 2 bases and at J to 7 bases, leaving 7 bases not matched to a gene. This CDR3 comprises 14 residues. This specimen consisted of PBMCs, obtained around atezolizumab (anti-PD-L1) treatment. This receptor was taken from a man between 45 and 60 years old with urothelial cancer. The J gene is TRBJ2-3, the V gene TRBV5-1; 7 nucleotides agree with TRBD2. CDR3 DNA: TGCGCCAGCAGCTTAGCGGGGTGGGATTATACGCAGTATTTT. Residues: CASSLAGWDYTQYF.